The T cell receptor (beta chain) described here comes from a study of blood T cell repertoires in COVID-19. About the research overall: Sites in the United States, Italy and Spain provided acute and convalescent COVID-19 samples. PBMCs, B-cell-depleted T cells, or T cells were the source of the cDNA or gDNA that made up the material.

The germline V gene has CDR1 LNHDA and CDR2 SQIVND (reference sequence). The V end was cut by 7 bases, the J end by 3 bases, with 10 bases between. The CDR3 totals 13 residues. Authors' methods: Estimation of nucleated cell counts was performed using reference gene primer amplification. Repertoires were generated with immunoSEQ multiplex PCR, while TCRdb's copy carries only in-frame clones and drops some. V and J calls and clone size follow that table, whereas D and trimming were derived from the DNA. The data show 120,000 or so clones, around 88% seen once. The sequenced sample was peripheral blood. The source is a woman in her forties or fifties with active or convalescent COVID-19. J is TRBJ1-5 and V is TRBV19; weak D call: TRBD1 (6 bases). CDR3: CASKRGINQPQHF. The CDR3 DNA reads TGTGCCAGTAAAAGGGGGATCAATCAGCCCCAGCATTTT.